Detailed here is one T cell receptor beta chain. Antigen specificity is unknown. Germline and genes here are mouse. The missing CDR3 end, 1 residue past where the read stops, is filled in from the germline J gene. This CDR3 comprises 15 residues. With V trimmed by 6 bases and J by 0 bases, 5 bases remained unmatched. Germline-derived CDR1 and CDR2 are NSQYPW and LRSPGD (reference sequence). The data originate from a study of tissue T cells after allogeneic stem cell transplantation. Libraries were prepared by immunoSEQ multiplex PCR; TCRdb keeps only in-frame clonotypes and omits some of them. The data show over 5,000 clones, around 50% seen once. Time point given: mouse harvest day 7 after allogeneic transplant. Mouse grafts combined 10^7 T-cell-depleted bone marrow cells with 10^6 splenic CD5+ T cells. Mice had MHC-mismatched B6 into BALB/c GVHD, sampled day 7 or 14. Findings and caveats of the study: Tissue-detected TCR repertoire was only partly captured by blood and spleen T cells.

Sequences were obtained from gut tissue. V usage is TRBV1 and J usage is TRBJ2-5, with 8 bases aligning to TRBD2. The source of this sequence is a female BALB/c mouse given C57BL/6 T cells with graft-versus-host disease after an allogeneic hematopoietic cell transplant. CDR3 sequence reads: CTCSFWGVNQDTQYF. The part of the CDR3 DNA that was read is TGCACCTGCAGCTTCTGGGGGGTTAACCAAGACACCCAGTAC.